The following is a TCR beta chain sequence with its context. The sample comes from a study of T cell responses to AZD1222 COVID-19 vaccine. Assay used: immunoSEQ multiplex PCR; TCRdb lists only in-frame clones, some missing. The table lists 150,000 to 200,000 clones, 80% to 90% of them singletons, with 6.5% to 7% in the top ten. The CDR3 runs 13 residues. Germline CDR1 reads SGHDT; CDR2 reads YYEEEE. The V gene lost 0 bases and the J gene lost 5 bases, with 9 bases spanning the gap. The TCR was taken from an adult in good health. V gene TRBV5-6 combines with J gene TRBJ2-7, with D perhaps TRBD2 (5 bases). This sample comprised peripheral blood, obtained on day 0 of AZD1222 vaccination. CDR3: CASSLAYGNEQYF. As DNA, the CDR3 is TGTGCCAGCAGCTTGGCGTACGGGAACGAGCAGTACTTC.